This T cell receptor beta chain was recovered during a study of T cells in Graves' hyperthyroidism and ophthalmopathy. Amplified TCR beta CDR3 regions derived from RNA transcripts. HTBI primers were used for first-round RT-PCR of the TCR CDR3. TCRdb re-called the multiplex PCR reads with MiXCR, one entry per CDR3 protein. The sample records some 740,000 distinct CDR3 sequences, approximately 15% being singletons. The J segment lost 4 bases and the V segment lost 3 bases, leaving 9 bases of the junction unmatched. The CDR3 spans 15 residues. CDR1 is SGDLS and CDR2 is YYNGEE in the germline V gene. The chain carries TRBV9 and TRBJ2-7; 8 nucleotides agree with TRBD1. The clonotype comes from a woman under 30 with Graves' hyperthyroidism. The source material was blood. Written as DNA, the CDR3 is TGTGCCAGCAGCGCAGGGACAGGATGGACTTACGAGCAGTACTTC. Encoded protein: CASSAGTGWTYEQYF.